This TCR beta chain stems from a study of cytomegalovirus exposure and HLA in healthy donors. 60 Vbeta and 13 Jbeta primers were used in PCR. Authors' analysis steps: A later analysis tallied about 80 million unique TCR beta chains, some 12 million of them shared. Clones were read by immunoSEQ multiplex PCR, and TCRdb kept only the in-frame ones, dropping some. Clonal size and the V and J genes are those of that table, whereas D and trimming came from the DNA. Counted here are about 140,000 clones, over 60% occurring once; the ten biggest clones make up around 1.3%. CDR3 length equals 15 residues. Trimming took 8 bases from V and 2 from J, leaving 18 bases between them. Germline loops: CDR1 MNHEY, CDR2 SMNVEV (reference sequence).

Sequencing was carried out using PBMCs. The source is a male donor in good health and CMV-seropositive. The chain employs TRBV27 and TRBJ2-5; D may be TRBD2 (7 bases). The CDR3 nucleotides are TGTGCCAGCGGCCCGGGGGGCGGCCGTCAAGAGACCCAGTACTTC. Its protein product is CASGPGGGRQETQYF.